The next 23 T cell receptor beta chains were all read from a single sample in a study of OX40 agonist ivuxolimab in advanced cancers. The table came from immunoSEQ multiplex PCR; TCRdb's copy has only in-frame clones and leaves some out. In the table there are approximately 100,000 clones, around 91% of which are singletons. The material sequenced was CD4+ or CD8+ T cells sorted from blood, taken in a trial of the OX40 agonist ivuxolimab. All receptors derive from an adult with an advanced solid tumor such as melanoma, head and neck, liver or kidney cancer.

The gene calls are TRBV11-2 and TRBJ2-1; perhaps TRBD2 as D (6 bases). The germline V gene encodes CDR1 SGHAT and CDR2 FQNNGV. The CDR3 spans 16 residues. V was clipped by 2 bases and J by 0 bases, with 11 bases between them. CDR3: CASSLLALSSYNEQFF. The CDR3 nucleotides read TGTGCCAGCAGCTTACTAGCGTTGAGCTCCTACAATGAGCAGTTCTTC.

The chain couples TRBV11-3 to TRBJ1-2; D gene ambiguous. V lost 8 bases to trimming and J lost 5 bases, with 21 bases between them. The CDR3 spans 15 residues. Germline values: CDR1 SGHNT, CDR2 YENEEA. The chain's CDR3 is CASGKREGRDYGYTF. The CDR3 nucleotides read TGTGCCAGCGGCAAAAGGGAAGGACGGGATTATGGCTACACCTTC.

This rearrangement joins TRBV29-1 to TRBJ2-3; the D gene is possibly TRBD1 (5 bases). V lost 5 bases, J lost 3 bases, and 12 bases lay in between. This CDR3 contains 13 residues. Germline loops: CDR1 SQVTM, CDR2 ANQGSEA. The CDR3 here is CSVLRPGTDTQYF. In DNA, the CDR3 is TGCAGCGTTCTCCGACCAGGGACAGATACGCAGTATTTT.

The chain has TRBV11-1 and TRBJ2-3; 9 bases fit TRBD2. The germline V gene encodes CDR1 SGHAT and CDR2 FQDESV (reference sequence). CDR3 length equals 15 residues. After removal of 4 bases from V and 1 base from J, the junction contained 3 bases not matched to a gene. CDR3 residues: CASSYWTSGTDTQYF. For the CDR3, the DNA is TGTGCCAGCAGCTACTGGACTAGCGGCACAGATACGCAGTATTTT.

For this clone: Compared with germline, one end of the junction differs, possibly owing to a read error. J is TRBJ2-7 and V is TRBV7-7; TRBD2 agrees at 12 bases. CDR3 length: 13 amino acids. The germline V gene has CDR1 SSHAT and CDR2 FNYEAQ (reference sequence). As DNA, the CDR3 is TGTGCTAGCAGCCCTCTAGCGGGAGGGGAGCAGTACTTC. It yields the protein CASSPLAGGEQYF.

The genes are TRBV5-1 and TRBJ2-7, with 13 bases lining up with TRBD2. Per germline, CDR1 SGHRS and CDR2 YFSETQ. The J segment lost 5 bases and the V segment lost 4 bases, leaving 6 bases of the junction unmatched. The CDR3 extends over 15 amino acids. CDR3 in DNA: TGCGCCAGCAGCCCCGGACTAGCGGGAGTCCACGAGCAGTACTTC. Translation gives CASSPGLAGVHEQYF.

V is TRBV9 and J is TRBJ2-1; D is tentatively TRBD1 or TRBD2 (5 bases each). This CDR3 is built from 14 residues. With 3 bases removed from V and 5 bases from J, the gap between germline ends came to 12 bases. Germline CDR1 and CDR2: SGDLS and YYNGEE. The CDR3: CASSETGQDNEQFF. Here the CDR3 DNA reads TGTGCCAGCAGCGAAACGGGGCAGGACAATGAGCAGTTCTTC.

The rearrangement joins TRBV30 to TRBJ1-2; D not resolved. The CDR3 runs 14 residues. The V and J ends lost 0 bases and 8 bases respectively, with 16 bases between them. Germline V CDR1 and CDR2: GTSNPN, SVGIG (reference sequence). In DNA, the CDR3 is TGTGCCTGGAGTGTACGAGTCAGGCTCGGGGGCTACACCTTC. Protein: CAWSVRVRLGGYTF.

This chain joins TRBV6-1 and TRBJ1-5; the match to TRBD1 covers 9 bases. The V gene's germline CDR1 is MNHNS and CDR2 SASEGT. The CDR3 has 14 amino acids. Trimming took 3 bases from V and 4 from J; bases not matched to a gene: 1. CDR3 DNA sequence: TGTGCCAGCAGTGACGACAGGGGGAATCAGCCCCAGCATTTT. Translating gives CASSDDRGNQPQHF.

This clone has a handful of counts. This chain connects TRBV28 to TRBJ1-2; D is undetermined. Trimming pared 6 bases from V and 12 bases from J, leaving 20 bases between. The germline gives CDR1 MDHEN, CDR2 SYDVKM. This CDR3 has 13 amino acids. This CDR3 reads CASSRLARTRDTF. In nucleotides, the CDR3 is TGTGCCAGCAGCCGACTCGCCAGGACTCGGGACACCTTC.

The rearrangement uses TRBV7-2 and TRBJ2-3; D is possibly TRBD2 (6 bases). The CDR3 contains 15 residues. Germline V gene lookup returns CDR1 SGHTA and CDR2 FQGNSA. The germline V and J ends were trimmed by 5 bases and 0 bases, with 12 bases remaining between them. As DNA, the CDR3 is TGTGCCAGCAGCAATAGCGGCACTAGCACAGATACGCAGTATTTT. Its translation is CASSNSGTSTDTQYF.

This clone was picked up one time. The V and J genes are TRBV19 and TRBJ2-4; 7 positions agree with TRBD2. The CDR3 has 15 amino acids. The junction had 9 bases not matched to a gene; V was cut back by 3 bases and J by 7 bases. Germline CDR1 and CDR2: LNHDA and SQIVND (reference sequence). The CDR3 region is CASSMFGRAMNIQYF. In DNA, the CDR3 is TGTGCCAGTAGTATGTTTGGGAGGGCAATGAACATTCAGTACTTC.

The chain couples TRBV7-3 to TRBJ2-7, with 8 bases that match TRBD1. Trimming cost V 2 bases and J 2 bases; bases outside gene matches: 2. The CDR3 sequence is 14 residues long. Germline V lookup: CDR1 SGHTA, CDR2 FQGTGA. The DNA of the CDR3 is TGTGCCAGCAGCTTACTGGGACAGGCCTACGAGCAGTACTTC. Its translation: CASSLLGQAYEQYF.

J is TRBJ1-1 and V is TRBV6-4; D ambiguous. The CDR3 totals 12 residues. CDR1 and CDR2 (germline): MRHNA, SNTAGT. The germline V and J ends were trimmed by 2 bases and 11 bases, with 12 bases remaining between them. The CDR3 loop is CASSDPTSGAFF. Written as DNA, the CDR3 is TGTGCCAGCAGTGACCCGACAAGTGGGGCTTTCTTT.

V usage is TRBV6-4 and J usage is TRBJ1-3; 10 bases fit TRBD1. Germline V gene sequence: CDR1 MRHNA, CDR2 SNTAGT. The length of the CDR3 is 15 residues. Unmatched junction bases numbered 4, after V lost 6 bases and J lost 2 bases. CDR3 in amino acids: CASSRGQGPGNTIYF. As DNA, the CDR3 is TGTGCCAGCAGCCGGGGACAGGGGCCTGGAAACACCATATATTTT.

This clone appeared a single time. The genes are TRBV15 and TRBJ2-7, with TRBD2 matching 10 bases. Germline lookup yields CDR1 LNHNV and CDR2 YYDKDF (reference sequence). This CDR3 is built from 15 residues. V was clipped by 0 bases and J by 7 bases; unmatched bases: 6. In nucleotides, the CDR3 is TGTGCCACCAGCAGAGAAGGGGGACTAGCGTCTGAGCAGTACTTC. This codes for CATSREGGLASEQYF.

Notes on this clone: The CDR3 ends on some other residue instead of the conserved phenylalanine or tryptophan, so this is likely a read error. Because the CDR3's place on the DNA is in doubt, the DNA is left out and the CDR3 is given as listed by TCRdb. The rearrangement joins TRBV7-9 to TRBJ2-4. The CDR3 is 11 amino acids long, termini counted. Germline lookup yields CDR1 SEHNR and CDR2 FQNEAQ (reference sequence). The CDR3 region is CASSLGPSIGV.

The V gene is TRBV7-2, the J gene TRBJ2-7; 9 nucleotides align to TRBD2. Germline lookup yields CDR1 SGHTA and CDR2 FQGNSA. The CDR3 totals 14 residues. V shed 5 bases, J shed 6 bases, and the junction held 8 bases outside the gene matches. The DNA for the CDR3 is TGTGCCAGCAGCCTACCCGGGACTAGCTCCGAGCAGTACTTC. It codes for CASSLPGTSSEQYF.

The chain couples TRBV7-8 to TRBJ1-5; 9 positions match TRBD1. The CDR3 sequence is 14 residues long. V lost 4 bases and J lost 4; bases outside the gene matches: 2. In germline, CDR1 is SGHVS, CDR2 FQNEAQ. The CDR3 loop is CASSWTGANQPQHF. DNA of the CDR3: TGTGCCAGCAGCTGGACAGGGGCGAATCAGCCCCAGCATTTT.

The V gene is TRBV6-6, the J gene TRBJ2-2; no definite D call. The germline gives CDR1 MNHNY, CDR2 SVGAGI (reference sequence). Trimming left V 7 bases short and J 2 bases short, with 11 bases between. CDR3 length equals 14 residues. DNA for the CDR3: TGTGCCAGCAAAGTGGGATATAACACCGGGGAGCTGTTTTTT. Encoded protein: CASKVGYNTGELFF.

This clone was found once. The rearrangement links TRBV10-3 to TRBJ2-3; a weak D match, TRBD2 (6 bases). The CDR3 covers 13 residues. Germline V gene data show CDR1 as ENHRY and CDR2 as SYGVKD. V lost 6 bases and J 6 bases, leaving 13 bases between the germline ends. The CDR3 bases are TGTGCCATCAGGAAAACGGGAGTCGATACGCAGTATTTT. Its protein product is CAIRKTGVDTQYF.

This clone has more than one count but fewer than ten. J is TRBJ1-1 and V is TRBV30; unclear D gene. The CDR3 loop spans 12 amino acids. The germline V gene encodes CDR1 GTSNPN and CDR2 SVGIG (reference sequence). Trimming took 1 base from V and 2 from J, leaving 5 bases between them. CDR3 nucleotides: TGTGCCTGGAGTGCGGGAAACACTGAAGCTTTCTTT. Protein sequence: CAWSAGNTEAFF.

This sequence joins TRBV5-1 and TRBJ2-7; TRBD1 matches 9 bases. Looked up from germline, CDR1 is SGHRS and CDR2 is YFSETQ. The J segment lost 2 bases and the V segment lost 0 bases, leaving 6 bases of the junction unmatched. The CDR3 runs to 16 residues. This CDR3 is CASSLEPGTGTYEQYF. The CDR3 DNA follows: TGCGCCAGCAGCTTGGAGCCCGGGACAGGGACCTACGAGCAGTACTTC.